This record covers a single TCR beta chain. This clone has only one observation. The target of this receptor is not known. A junction boundary mismatches the germline segment, possibly from a read error. Inclusive of the bounding cysteine and phenylalanine, the CDR3 is 13 residues long. Left in the record is the CDR3 DNA by itself, 39 bases read in frame from the first base. According to the germline V gene (reference sequence), CDR1 reads SSHAT and CDR2 reads FNYEAQ. Whole blood was collected in K2EDTA tubes by collaborating institutions according to the institutions' own protocols. For TCRbeta analysis, collaborators shipped samples as frozen whole blood, isolated PBMCs, or DNA extracted from either of those sample types. This sample is drawn from a study of blood T cell repertoires in COVID-19 (dated by TCRdb to about 2020). For the wider study: Samples covering the acute and convalescent phases of COVID-19 were provided by collaborators in the United States, Italy and Spain. The material from the prospective study consisted of cDNA or gDNA derived from T cells, B-cell-depleted T cells, or PBMCs. Deeply sampled blood TCRbeta repertoires from subjects exposed to, actively infected with, or recovered from COVID-19 were included in the dataset. The repertoires were released in a freely available public database intended as a resource for research on the immune response to SARS-CoV-2. The samples were drawn from two sources: the first 160 participants of the ongoing ImmuneRACE study, and 1,000 to 1,500 subjects contributed by 6 global collaborators. The sample metadata nearly always contained a de-identified subject ID, COVID-19 status, age in years and sex. Where available, HLA class I and class II types were obtained from metadata supplied by the sample provider rather than from assay-based typing.

Study-level results and caveats: The amount of clinical and demographic metadata varied by source and participant and was provided uncurated.

TCRbeta CDR3 regions were amplified from genomic DNA by means of the immunoSEQ Assay, a bias-controlled multiplex PCR. In the paper's pipeline: The number of nucleated cells in each sample was estimated from the amplification of reference gene primers within the assay. Sequence reads were collapsed and filtered to measure the absolute abundance of every unique TCRbeta CDR3 rearrangement. For each sample, productive Simpson clonality was calculated by taking the square root of Simpson's diversity index across productive rearrangements. The source is immuneACCESS, and TCRdb retained only in-frame sequences with V and J called. Part of the clones is not carried over; for the studies checked, unresolved V genes explain less than half of this, and the remainder is unexplained. The DNA was the basis for D and trimming; V, J and clone size are from that table. Present in this sample are around 58,000 clones, about 90% of which were seen just once. Of the sample, about 13% falls within the top ten clones.

Sequences were obtained from peripheral blood. This TCR was sampled from a man in his sixties with active COVID-19. The V gene is TRBV7-7 and the J gene is TRBJ2-7; no D segment can be confidently identified. CDR3 region: CASSIGSGYEQYF. The nucleotide sequence is given as TGTGCTAGCAGCATAGGTTCGGGCTACGAGCAGTACTTC.